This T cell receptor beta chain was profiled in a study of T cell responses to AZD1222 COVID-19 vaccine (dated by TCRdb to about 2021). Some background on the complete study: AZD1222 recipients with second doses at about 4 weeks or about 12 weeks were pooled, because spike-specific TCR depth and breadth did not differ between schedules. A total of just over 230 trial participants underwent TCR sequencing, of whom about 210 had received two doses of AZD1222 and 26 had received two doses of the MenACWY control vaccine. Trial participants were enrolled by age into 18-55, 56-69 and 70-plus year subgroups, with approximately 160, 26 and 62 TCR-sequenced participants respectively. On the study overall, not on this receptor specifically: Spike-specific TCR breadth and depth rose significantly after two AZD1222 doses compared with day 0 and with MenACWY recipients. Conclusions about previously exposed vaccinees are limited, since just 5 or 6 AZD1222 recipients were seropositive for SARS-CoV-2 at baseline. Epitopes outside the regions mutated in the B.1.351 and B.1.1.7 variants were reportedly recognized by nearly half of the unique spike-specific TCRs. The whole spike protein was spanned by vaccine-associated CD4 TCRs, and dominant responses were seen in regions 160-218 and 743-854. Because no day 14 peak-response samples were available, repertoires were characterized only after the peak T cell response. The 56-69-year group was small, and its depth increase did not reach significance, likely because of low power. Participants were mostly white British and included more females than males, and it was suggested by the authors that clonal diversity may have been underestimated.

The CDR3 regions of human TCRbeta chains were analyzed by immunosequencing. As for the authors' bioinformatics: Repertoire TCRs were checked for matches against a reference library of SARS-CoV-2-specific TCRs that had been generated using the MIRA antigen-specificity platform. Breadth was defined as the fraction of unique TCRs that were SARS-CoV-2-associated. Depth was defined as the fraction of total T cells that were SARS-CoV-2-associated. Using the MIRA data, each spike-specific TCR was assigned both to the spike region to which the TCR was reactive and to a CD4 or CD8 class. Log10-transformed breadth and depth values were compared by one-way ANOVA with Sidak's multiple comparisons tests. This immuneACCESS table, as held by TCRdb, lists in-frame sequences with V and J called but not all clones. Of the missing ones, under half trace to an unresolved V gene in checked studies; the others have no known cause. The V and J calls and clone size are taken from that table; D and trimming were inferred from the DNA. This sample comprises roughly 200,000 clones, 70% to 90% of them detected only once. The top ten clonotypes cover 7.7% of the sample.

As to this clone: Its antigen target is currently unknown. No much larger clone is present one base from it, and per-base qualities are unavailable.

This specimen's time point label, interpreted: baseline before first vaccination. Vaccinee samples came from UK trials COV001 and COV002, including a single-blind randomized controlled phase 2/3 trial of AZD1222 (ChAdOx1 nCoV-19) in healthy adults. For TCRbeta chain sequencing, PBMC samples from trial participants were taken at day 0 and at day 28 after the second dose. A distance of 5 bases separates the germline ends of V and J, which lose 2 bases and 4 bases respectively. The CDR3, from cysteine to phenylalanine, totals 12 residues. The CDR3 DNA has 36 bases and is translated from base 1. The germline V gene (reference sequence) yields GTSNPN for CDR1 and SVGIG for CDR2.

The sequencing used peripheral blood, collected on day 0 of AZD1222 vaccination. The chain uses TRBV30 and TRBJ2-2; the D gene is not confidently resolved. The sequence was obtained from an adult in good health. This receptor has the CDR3 CAWSFRTGELFF. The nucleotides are TGTGCCTGGAGTTTCCGCACCGGGGAGCTGTTTTTT.